These 21 T cell receptor beta chains share one sample of origin, sequenced in a study of blood T cell repertoires in COVID-19. The assay was immunoSEQ multiplex PCR, and TCRdb's table has in-frame clones only and misses some. The data show roughly 25,000 clones, around 81% seen once. Sequencing input: peripheral blood. Receptors originate from an older man with acute or convalescent COVID-19.

This clone came up once. This chain links TRBV5-1 with TRBJ1-1; D is unresolved. This CDR3 is 17 amino acids long. Trimming left V 3 bases short and J 3 bases short, with 21 bases between. Germline-derived CDR1 and CDR2 are SGHRS and YFSETQ. The CDR3 sequence: CASSSPRRAPEDTEAFF. CDR3 sequence (DNA): TGCGCCAGCAGCTCCCCGCGCCGAGCGCCCGAGGACACTGAAGCTTTCTTT.

CDR3 in DNA: TGCGCCAGCAGCCAAGATCCTAGCCTGCTTGAGCAGTTCTTC. Amino acid sequence: CASSQDPSLLEQFF. The chain recombines TRBV4-3 with TRBJ2-1, with a possible D match to TRBD2 (5 bases). This CDR3 is built from 14 residues. Trimming shortened V by 0 bases and J by 9 bases, and 12 bases separated the two germline ends. Germline V gene lookup returns CDR1 LGHNA and CDR2 YSLEER.

The chain links TRBV18 to TRBJ2-5; 11 positions match TRBD2. This CDR3 has 15 residues. V gave up 4 bases and J gave up 2 bases; unmatched junction bases: 3. CDR1 is KGHSH and CDR2 is LQKENI in the germline V gene. The CDR3 nucleotides read TGTGCCAGCTCACTCGGGACTAGCGGTCAAGAGACCCAGTACTTC. Translation gives CASSLGTSGQETQYF.

This clone has just one count. V and J are TRBV7-2 and TRBJ2-7, with D tentatively TRBD1 (6 bases). Trimming took 0 bases from V and 7 from J, leaving 10 bases between them. Germline lookup yields CDR1 SGHTA and CDR2 FQGNSA. The CDR3 length is 13 residues. This CDR3 is CASSLARQEEQYF. CDR3 DNA sequence: TGTGCCAGCAGCTTAGCCCGACAGGAGGAGCAGTACTTC. Full variable domain (remainder filled in from reference TRBV7-2 and TRBJ2-7): GAGVSQSPSNKVTEKGKDVELRCDPISGHTALYWYRQSLGQGLEFLIYFQGNSAPDKSGLPSDRFSAERTGGSVSTLTIQRTQQEDSAVYLCASSLARQEEQYFGPGTRLTVT.

The rearrangement uses TRBV29-1 and TRBJ1-1; D might be TRBD1 (5 bases). Germline CDR1 reads SQVTM; CDR2 reads ANQGSEA. This CDR3 has 12 amino acids. V was clipped by 6 bases and J by 9 bases, with 17 bases between them. CDR3 loop: CSVIGDSVKAFF. CDR3 DNA sequence: TGCAGCGTGATAGGGGATTCGGTAAAAGCTTTCTTT.

V gene TRBV4-2 combines with J gene TRBJ1-2, with 7 nucleotides matching TRBD1. The CDR3 has 15 residues. CDR1 is LGHNA, CDR2 YNFKEQ, per germline. J gave up 4 bases and V 0 bases, and 5 bases lay outside the gene matches. CDR3 bases: TGTGCCAGCAGCCAAGAAGGAAACAGGGGCTATGGCTACACCTTC. Translation: CASSQEGNRGYGYTF.

The V and J genes are TRBV4-1 and TRBJ1-4; D remains unclear. V lost 4 bases to trimming and J lost 8 bases, with 17 bases between them. Per the germline V gene, CDR1 is MGHRA and CDR2 is YSYEKL. This CDR3 has 15 residues. Written as DNA, the CDR3 is TGCGCCAGCAGCCCGCGTCCCGATACGGGGGAAAAACTGTTTTTT. It specifies CASSPRPDTGEKLFF.

The chain links TRBV15 to TRBJ1-1; D not resolved. Germline loops: CDR1 LNHNV, CDR2 YYDKDF (reference sequence). Trimming left V 0 bases short and J 6 bases short, with 14 bases between. CDR3 length: 15 amino acids. CDR3 DNA sequence: TGTGCCACCAGCAGAGATAGCTGGCATGAAGCTGAAGCTTTCTTT. Protein product: CATSRDSWHEAEAFF.

This sequence joins TRBV11-2 and TRBJ2-5; TRBD2 matches 7 bases. The CDR3 totals 15 residues. Trimming took 0 bases from V and 2 from J; bases not matched to a gene: 3. CDR1 SGHAT and CDR2 FQNNGV come from the germline V gene. The CDR3 loop reads CASSLDGLEQETQYF. DNA of the CDR3: TGTGCCAGCAGCTTAGACGGACTAGAACAAGAGACCCAGTACTTC.

This clone was found a few times. The V gene is TRBV5-1, the J gene TRBJ1-2; TRBD1 might be the D (6 bases). Trimming took off 3 bases at V and 8 bases at J, with 23 bases between the two ends. The CDR3 totals 16 residues. The germline CDR1 and CDR2 sequences are SGHRS and YFSETQ. The CDR3 loop reads CASSYTPGQRREGYTF. The CDR3 DNA sequence: TGCGCCAGCAGCTACACCCCGGGACAACGTAGGGAGGGCTACACCTTC.

The V call is TRBV11-3, the J call TRBJ2-5; 8 bases agree with TRBD1. The CDR3 is made up of 19 amino acids. CDR1 is SGHNT, CDR2 YENEEA, per germline. V shed 0 bases, J shed 2 bases, and the junction held 14 bases outside the gene matches. CDR3 DNA sequence: TGTGCCAGCAGCTTAGAAGGCAGGACAGGGCTCATACGACAAGAGACCCAGTACTTC. This gives the protein CASSLEGRTGLIRQETQYF.

The chain recombines TRBV19 with TRBJ1-1, with D perhaps matching TRBD1 (6 bases). The length of the CDR3 is 13 residues. Trimming shortened V by 6 bases and J by 3 bases, and 11 bases separated the two germline ends. Per the germline V gene, CDR1 is LNHDA and CDR2 is SQIVND (reference sequence). The CDR3 DNA sequence: TGTGCCAGTAGAAACAGGGTCGACACTGAAGCTTTCTTT. It translates to CASRNRVDTEAFF.

The J gene is TRBJ1-2, the V gene TRBV6-5; 9 nucleotides align to TRBD1. Trimming took 5 bases from V and 8 from J; bases not matched to a gene: 6. Germline lookup yields CDR1 MNHEY and CDR2 SVGAGI. This CDR3 comprises 13 residues. The CDR3, as DNA: TGTGCCAGCAGTCGGTCGACAGGGGGAGGCTACACCTTC. Its translation is CASSRSTGGGYTF.

This clone has more than one count but fewer than ten. The chain links TRBV4-3 to TRBJ1-3; the D is unclear. Germline CDR1 reads LGHNA; CDR2 reads YSLEER. The CDR3 consists of 16 residues. V was shortened by 1 base and J by 8 bases, with 18 bases between the two germline ends. CDR3 DNA: TGCGCCAGCAGCCAAGCCCCCGGCAGGCGAGCCGACACCATATATTTT. This sequence encodes CASSQAPGRRADTIYF.

This sequence joins TRBV4-3 and TRBJ1-4; 10 bases align to TRBD1. Trimming removed 0 bases from V and 4 bases from J; junction bases left unmatched: 5. The V gene's germline CDR1 is LGHNA and CDR2 YSLEER. CDR3 size: 17 residues. CDR3 sequence: CASSQDPGTGVNEKLFF. CDR3 nucleotides: TGCGCCAGCAGCCAAGATCCAGGGACAGGGGTTAATGAAAAACTGTTTTTT.

The CDR3 nucleotides read TGCGCCAGCAGCTCGAGGACTAGCGGGAGCTACAATGAGCAGTTCTTC. This translates into CASSSRTSGSYNEQFF. This chain uses TRBV5-1 with TRBJ2-1; 13 bases align to TRBD2. Per the germline V gene, CDR1 is SGHRS and CDR2 is YFSETQ. The CDR3 covers 16 residues. The J segment lost 3 bases and the V segment lost 3 bases, leaving 3 bases of the junction unmatched.

The rearrangement links TRBV6-5 to TRBJ1-2; D not resolved. The germline V gene has CDR1 MNHEY and CDR2 SVGAGI. This CDR3 has 13 amino acids. V was trimmed by 4 bases and J by 7 bases, leaving 13 bases between them. The CDR3 is CASSLRELGGYTF. CDR3 in DNA: TGTGCCAGCAGTTTACGGGAGCTCGGTGGCTACACCTTC.

The chain uses TRBV25-1 and TRBJ1-1, with a weak D call TRBD1 (6 bases). The length of the CDR3 is 14 residues. The V gene lost 7 bases and the J gene lost 0 bases, with 12 bases spanning the gap. CDR1 is MGHDK and CDR2 is SYGVNS in the germline V gene. This CDR3 reads CASKTGTLNTEAFF. CDR3 sequence (DNA): TGTGCCAGCAAGACCGGGACACTGAACACTGAAGCTTTCTTT.

This rearrangement joins TRBV6-5 to TRBJ2-1; a possible D gene is TRBD1 (5 bases). The CDR3 contains 14 residues. Trimming removed 5 bases at V and 4 bases at J, with 12 bases between. Looked up from germline, CDR1 is MNHEY and CDR2 is SVGAGI. The chain's CDR3 is CASSRIDSYNEQFF. CDR3 coding DNA: TGTGCCAGCAGTCGTATAGACAGTTACAATGAGCAGTTCTTC.

The chain couples TRBV6-1 to TRBJ2-4, with 7 bases that match TRBD1. Trimming took 2 bases from V and 0 from J; bases not matched to a gene: 16. The V gene's germline CDR1 is MNHNS and CDR2 SASEGT. The CDR3 extends over 20 amino acids. The CDR3 nucleotides are TGTGCCAGCAGTGAATACCGCCGGGACAGCACAATATTAGCCAAAAACATTCAGTACTTC. Translation: CASSEYRRDSTILAKNIQYF.

About this clone itself: Other DNA sequences in this specimen translate into the identical CDR3. CDR3 protein: CASGPQGADTQYF. In nucleotides, the CDR3 is TGTGCTAGTGGTCCACAGGGGGCAGATACGCAGTATTTT. The chain has TRBV12-5 and TRBJ2-3; TRBD1 aligns across 8 bases. Losses at the gene ends were 5 bases for V and 4 bases for J; bases not matched to a gene: 2. The V gene's germline CDR1 is LGHNT and CDR2 FRNRAP. CDR3 length equals 13 residues.